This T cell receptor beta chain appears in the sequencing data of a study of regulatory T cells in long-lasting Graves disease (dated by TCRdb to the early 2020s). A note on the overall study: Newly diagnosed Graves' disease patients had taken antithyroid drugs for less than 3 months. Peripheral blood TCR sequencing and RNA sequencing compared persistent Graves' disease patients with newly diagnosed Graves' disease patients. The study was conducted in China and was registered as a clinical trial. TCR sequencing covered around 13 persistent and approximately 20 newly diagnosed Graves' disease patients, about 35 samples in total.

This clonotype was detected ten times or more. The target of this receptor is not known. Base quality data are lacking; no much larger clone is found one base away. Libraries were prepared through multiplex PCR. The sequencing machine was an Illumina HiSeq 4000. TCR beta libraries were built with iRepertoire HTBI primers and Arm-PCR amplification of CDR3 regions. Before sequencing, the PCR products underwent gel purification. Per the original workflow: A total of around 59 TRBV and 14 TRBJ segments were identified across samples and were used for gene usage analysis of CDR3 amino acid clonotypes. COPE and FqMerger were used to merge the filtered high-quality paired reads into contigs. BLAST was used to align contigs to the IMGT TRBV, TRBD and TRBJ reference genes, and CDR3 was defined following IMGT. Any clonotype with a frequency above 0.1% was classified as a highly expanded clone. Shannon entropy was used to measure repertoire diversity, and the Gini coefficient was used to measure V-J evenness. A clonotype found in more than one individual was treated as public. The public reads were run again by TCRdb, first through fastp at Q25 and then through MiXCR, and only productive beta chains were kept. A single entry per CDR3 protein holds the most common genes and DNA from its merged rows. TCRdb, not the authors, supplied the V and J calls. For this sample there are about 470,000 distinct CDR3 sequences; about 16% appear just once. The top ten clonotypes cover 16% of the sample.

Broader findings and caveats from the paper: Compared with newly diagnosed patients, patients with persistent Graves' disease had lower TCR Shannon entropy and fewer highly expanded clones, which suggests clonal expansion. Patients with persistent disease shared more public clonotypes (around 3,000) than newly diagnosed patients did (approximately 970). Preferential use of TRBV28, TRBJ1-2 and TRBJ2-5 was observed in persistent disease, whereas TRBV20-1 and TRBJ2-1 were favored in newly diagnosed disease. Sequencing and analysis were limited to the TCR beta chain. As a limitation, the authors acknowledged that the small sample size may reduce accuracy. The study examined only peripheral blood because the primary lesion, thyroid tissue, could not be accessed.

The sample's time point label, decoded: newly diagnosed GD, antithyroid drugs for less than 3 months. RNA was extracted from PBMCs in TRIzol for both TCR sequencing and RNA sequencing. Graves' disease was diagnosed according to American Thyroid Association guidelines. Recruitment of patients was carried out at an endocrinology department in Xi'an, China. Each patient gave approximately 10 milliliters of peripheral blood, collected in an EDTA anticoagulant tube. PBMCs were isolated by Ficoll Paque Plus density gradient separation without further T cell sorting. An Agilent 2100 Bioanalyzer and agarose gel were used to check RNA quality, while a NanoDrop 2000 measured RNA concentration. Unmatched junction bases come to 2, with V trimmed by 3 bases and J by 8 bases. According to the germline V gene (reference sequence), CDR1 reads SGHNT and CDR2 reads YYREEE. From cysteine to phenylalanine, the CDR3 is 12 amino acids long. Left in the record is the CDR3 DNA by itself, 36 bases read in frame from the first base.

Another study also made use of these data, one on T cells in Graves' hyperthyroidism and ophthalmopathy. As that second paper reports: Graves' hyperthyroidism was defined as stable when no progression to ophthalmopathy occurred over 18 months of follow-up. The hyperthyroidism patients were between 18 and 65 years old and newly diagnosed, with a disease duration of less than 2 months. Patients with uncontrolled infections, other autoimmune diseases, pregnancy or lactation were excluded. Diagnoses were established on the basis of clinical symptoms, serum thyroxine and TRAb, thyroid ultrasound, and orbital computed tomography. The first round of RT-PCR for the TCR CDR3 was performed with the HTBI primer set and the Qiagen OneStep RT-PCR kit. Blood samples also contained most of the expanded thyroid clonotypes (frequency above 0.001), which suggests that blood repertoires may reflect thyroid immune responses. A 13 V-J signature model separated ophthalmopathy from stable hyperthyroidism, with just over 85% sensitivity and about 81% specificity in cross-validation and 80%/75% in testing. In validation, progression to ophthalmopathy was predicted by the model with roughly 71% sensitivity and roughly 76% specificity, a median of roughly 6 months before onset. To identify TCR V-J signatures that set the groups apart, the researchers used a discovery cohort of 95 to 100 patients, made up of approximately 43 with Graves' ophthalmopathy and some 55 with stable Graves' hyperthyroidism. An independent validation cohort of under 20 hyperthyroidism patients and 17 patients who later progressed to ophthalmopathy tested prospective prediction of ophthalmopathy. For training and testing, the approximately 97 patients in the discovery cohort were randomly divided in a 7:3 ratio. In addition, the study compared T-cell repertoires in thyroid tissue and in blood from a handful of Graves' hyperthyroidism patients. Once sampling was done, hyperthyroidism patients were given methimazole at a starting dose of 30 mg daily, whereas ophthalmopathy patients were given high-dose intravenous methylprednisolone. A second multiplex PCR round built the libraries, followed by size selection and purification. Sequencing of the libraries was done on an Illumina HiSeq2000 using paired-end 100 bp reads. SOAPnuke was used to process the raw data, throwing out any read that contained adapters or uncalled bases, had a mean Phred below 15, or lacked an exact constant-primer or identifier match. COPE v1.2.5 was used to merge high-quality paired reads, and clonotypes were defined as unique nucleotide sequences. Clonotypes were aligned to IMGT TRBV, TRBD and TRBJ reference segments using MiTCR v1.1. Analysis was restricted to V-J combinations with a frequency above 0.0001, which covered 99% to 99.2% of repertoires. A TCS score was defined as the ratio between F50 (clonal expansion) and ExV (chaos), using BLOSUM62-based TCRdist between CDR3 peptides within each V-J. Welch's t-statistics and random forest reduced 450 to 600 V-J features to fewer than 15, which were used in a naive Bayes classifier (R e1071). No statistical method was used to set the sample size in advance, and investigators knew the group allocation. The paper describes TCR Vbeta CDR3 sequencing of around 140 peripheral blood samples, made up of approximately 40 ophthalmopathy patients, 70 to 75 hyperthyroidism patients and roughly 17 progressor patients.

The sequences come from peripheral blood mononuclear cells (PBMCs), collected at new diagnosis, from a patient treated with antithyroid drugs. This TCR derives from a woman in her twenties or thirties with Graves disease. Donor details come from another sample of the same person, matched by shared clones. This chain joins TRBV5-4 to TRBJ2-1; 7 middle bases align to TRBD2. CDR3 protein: CASSWGGDEQFF. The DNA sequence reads TGTGCCAGCAGCTGGGGGGGGGATGAGCAGTTCTTC.